This T cell receptor (beta chain) comes out of a study of a mutant IDH1 vaccine in newly diagnosed glioma. A note on this clone: What it binds is unknown.

The method was immunoSEQ multiplex PCR; TCRdb's version includes in-frame clones alone and lacks a portion of them. This sample has about 67,000 clones, with about 80% found just once. The CDR3 runs 16 residues. The ends lost 3 bases at V and 7 bases at J; junction bases unmatched: 8. Germline V CDR1 and CDR2: SGDLS, YYNGEE. Time point: week 23, last vaccination. All doses held 300 ug of mutant IDH1 20-mer peptide, with topical imiquimod. The receptor was derived from a man aged 18 to 29 with glioma. The rearrangement joins TRBV9 to TRBJ1-6; 9 bases map to TRBD1. The sequencing used PBMCs, collected from a glioma patient whose treatment included an IDH1 peptide vaccine. The CDR3 region has the DNA TGTGCCAGCAGCGGACAACAGGGGGCAAGGAATTCACCCCTCCACTTT. Its translation: CASSGQQGARNSPLHF.